This note documents a single TCR beta chain sequence. Its antigen is undetermined. cDNA prepared by RNA extraction and subsequent reverse transcription served as the template for sequencing. Libraries were prepared by immunoSEQ multiplex PCR; TCRdb keeps only in-frame clonotypes and omits some of them. The sample carries around 150,000 clones, around 55% recorded once. PBMCs yielded sorted CD4+ and CD8+ T cells. This sample is part of a study of CD8+ T cells in alopecia areata. General study findings and limits: Scalp repertoires also include resident alphabeta T cells from normal skin.

CDR1 is SQVTM and CDR2 is ANQGSEA in the germline V gene. The CDR3 totals 15 residues. V gave up 6 bases and J gave up 4 bases; unmatched junction bases: 5. This chain connects TRBV29-1 to TRBJ2-1; 14 bases are a match to TRBD2. What was sequenced was CD4+ T cells sorted from blood. The receptor comes from a human donor in good health. The CDR3 loop reads CSVPGLAGVYNEQFF. CDR3 DNA sequence: TGCAGCGTCCCGGGACTAGCGGGGGTTTACAATGAGCAGTTCTTC.